The entry below gives a single T cell receptor beta chain sequence along with its context. This entry is derived from a study of blood T cell repertoires in COVID-19. Study overall: Both acute and convalescent COVID-19 samples were obtained from the United States, Italy and Spain. Sample material is recorded as cDNA or gDNA derived from T cells, B-cell-depleted T cells, or PBMCs.

In the original analysis: Amplification of reference gene primers provided the estimated nucleated cell counts. Method: immunoSEQ multiplex PCR; TCRdb's copy keeps in-frame clones and lacks some. V and J calls plus clone size are reproduced from that table; the DNA served to infer D and trimming. The sample gives tens of thousands of clones, 82% of which show up once; under 4.5% is in the top ten. The CDR3 sequence is 15 residues long. Germline CDR1 and CDR2: SEHNR and FQNEAQ (reference sequence). Trimming left V 5 bases short and J 3 bases short, with 16 bases between. The receptor's source is a woman in her sixties or seventies with acute or convalescent COVID-19. This chain uses TRBV7-9 with TRBJ1-1; D may be TRBD1 (6 bases). Sequenced material: peripheral blood. CDR3 protein: CASSKYRERDTEAFF. The CDR3 region has the DNA TGTGCCAGCAGCAAATACAGGGAAAGGGACACTGAAGCTTTCTTT.